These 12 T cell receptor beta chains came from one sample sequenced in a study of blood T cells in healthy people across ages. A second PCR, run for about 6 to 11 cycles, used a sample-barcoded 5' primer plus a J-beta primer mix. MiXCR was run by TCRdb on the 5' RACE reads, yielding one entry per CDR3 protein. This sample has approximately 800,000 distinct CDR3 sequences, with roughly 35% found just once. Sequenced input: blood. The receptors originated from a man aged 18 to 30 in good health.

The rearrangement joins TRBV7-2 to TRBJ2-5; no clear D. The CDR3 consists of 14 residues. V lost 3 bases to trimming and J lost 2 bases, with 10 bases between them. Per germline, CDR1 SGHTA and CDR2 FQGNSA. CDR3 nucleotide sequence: TGTGCCAGCAGCTTGATGTCAGTTCAAGAGACCCAGTACTTC. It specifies CASSLMSVQETQYF.

DNA of the CDR3: TGTGCCAGCAGCTTAGCGGAGGTGGACACTGAAGCTTTCTTT. Translated, it gives CASSLAEVDTEAFF. This chain joins TRBV7-6 and TRBJ1-1; D gene uncertain. This CDR3 has 14 amino acids. V was cut by 0 bases and J by 3 bases, with 8 bases left in between. In germline, CDR1 is SGHVS, CDR2 FNYEAQ. Full variable domain (outside the CDR3, taken from reference TRBV7-6 and TRBJ1-1): GAGVSQSPRYKVTKRGQDVALRCDPISGHVSLYWYRQALGQGPEFLTYFNYEAQQDKSGLPNDRFSAERPEGSISTLTIQRTEQRDSAMYRCASSLAEVDTEAFFGQGTRLTVV.

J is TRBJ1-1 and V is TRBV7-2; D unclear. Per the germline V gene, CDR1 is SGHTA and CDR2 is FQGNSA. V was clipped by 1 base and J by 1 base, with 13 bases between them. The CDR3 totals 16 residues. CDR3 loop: CASSLEGEGRNTEAFF. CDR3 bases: TGTGCCAGCAGCTTAGAAGGAGAGGGCAGGAACACTGAAGCTTTCTTT.

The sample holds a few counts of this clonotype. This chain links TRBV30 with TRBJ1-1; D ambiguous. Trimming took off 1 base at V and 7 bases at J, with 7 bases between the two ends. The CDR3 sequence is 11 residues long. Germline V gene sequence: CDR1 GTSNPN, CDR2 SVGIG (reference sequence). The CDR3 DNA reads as TGTGCCTGGAGTGCCACAAATGAAGCTTTCTTT. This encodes CAWSATNEAFF.

The CDR3 sequence is CASSVEQDTYEQYF. CDR3 sequence (DNA): TGCGCCAGCAGCGTGGAACAGGACACCTACGAGCAGTACTTC. V gene TRBV5-1 combines with J gene TRBJ2-7, with a weak D call TRBD1 (5 bases). Deletions cut 4 bases from V and 2 bases from J, with 13 bases between. This CDR3 comprises 14 residues. Germline CDR1 and CDR2: SGHRS and YFSETQ.

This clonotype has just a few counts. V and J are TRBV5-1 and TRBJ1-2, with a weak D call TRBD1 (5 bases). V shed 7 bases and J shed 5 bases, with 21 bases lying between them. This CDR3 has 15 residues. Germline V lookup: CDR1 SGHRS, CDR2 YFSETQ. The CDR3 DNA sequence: TGCGCCAGCCAAGAAATCGCGGGGGACGAGTATGGCTACACCTTC. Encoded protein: CASQEIAGDEYGYTF.

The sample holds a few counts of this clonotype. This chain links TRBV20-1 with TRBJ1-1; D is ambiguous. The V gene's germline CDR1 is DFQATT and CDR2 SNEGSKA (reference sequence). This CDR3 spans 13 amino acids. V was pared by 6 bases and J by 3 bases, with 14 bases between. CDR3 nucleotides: TGCAGTGCCCTGGGATGGGGAGACACTGAAGCTTTCTTT. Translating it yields CSALGWGDTEAFF.

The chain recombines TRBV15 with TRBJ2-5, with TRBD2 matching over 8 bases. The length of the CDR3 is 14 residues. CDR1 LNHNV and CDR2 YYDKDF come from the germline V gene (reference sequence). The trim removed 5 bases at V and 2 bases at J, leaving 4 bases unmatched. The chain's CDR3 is CATSVAGLQETQYF. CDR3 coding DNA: TGTGCCACCAGCGTAGCGGGGTTACAAGAGACCCAGTACTTC. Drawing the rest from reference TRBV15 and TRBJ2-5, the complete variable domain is DAMVIQNPRYQVTQFGKPVTLSCSQTLNHNVMYWYQQKSSQAPKLLFHYYDKDFNNEADTPDNFQSRRPNTSFCFLDIRSPGLGDTAMYLCATSVAGLQETQYFGPGTRLLVL.

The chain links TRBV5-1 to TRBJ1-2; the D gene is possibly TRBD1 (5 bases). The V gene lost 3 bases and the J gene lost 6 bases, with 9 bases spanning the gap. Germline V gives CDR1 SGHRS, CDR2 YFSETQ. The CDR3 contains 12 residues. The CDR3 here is CASSSGGNGYTF. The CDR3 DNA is TGCGCCAGCAGCTCCGGGGGAAATGGCTACACCTTC.

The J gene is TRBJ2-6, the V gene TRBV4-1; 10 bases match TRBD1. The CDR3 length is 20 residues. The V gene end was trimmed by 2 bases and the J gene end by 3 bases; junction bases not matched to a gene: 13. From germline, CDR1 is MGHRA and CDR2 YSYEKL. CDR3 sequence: CASSQPSGDRGRSGANVLTF. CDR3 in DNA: TGCGCCAGCAGCCAACCGTCCGGGGACAGGGGACGTAGTGGGGCCAACGTCCTGACTTTC.

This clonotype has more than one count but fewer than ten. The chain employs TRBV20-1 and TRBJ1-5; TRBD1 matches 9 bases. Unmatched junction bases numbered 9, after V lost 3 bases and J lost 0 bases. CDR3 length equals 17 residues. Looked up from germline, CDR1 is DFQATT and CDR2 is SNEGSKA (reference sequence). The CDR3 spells CSASGTGIPHSNQPQHF. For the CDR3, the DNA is TGCAGTGCTAGCGGGACAGGGATACCACATAGCAATCAGCCCCAGCATTTT.

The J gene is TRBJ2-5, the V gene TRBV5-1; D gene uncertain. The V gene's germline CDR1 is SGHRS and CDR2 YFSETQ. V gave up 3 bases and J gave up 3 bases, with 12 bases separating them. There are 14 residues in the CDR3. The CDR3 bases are TGCGCCAGCAGCTCTCTTATTGGGAAAGAGACCCAGTACTTC. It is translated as CASSSLIGKETQYF.